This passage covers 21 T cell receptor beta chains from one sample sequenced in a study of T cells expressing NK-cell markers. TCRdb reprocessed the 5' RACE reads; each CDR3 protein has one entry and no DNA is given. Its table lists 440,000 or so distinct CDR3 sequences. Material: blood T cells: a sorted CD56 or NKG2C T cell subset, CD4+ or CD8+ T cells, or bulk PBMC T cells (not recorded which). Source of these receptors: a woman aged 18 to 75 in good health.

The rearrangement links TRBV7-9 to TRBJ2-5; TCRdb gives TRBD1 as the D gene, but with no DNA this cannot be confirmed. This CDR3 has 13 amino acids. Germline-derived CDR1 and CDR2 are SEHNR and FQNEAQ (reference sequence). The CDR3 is CASSPGNQETQYF.

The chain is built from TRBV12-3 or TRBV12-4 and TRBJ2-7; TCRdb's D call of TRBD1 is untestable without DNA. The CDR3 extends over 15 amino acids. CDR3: CASSKTVGLSYEQYF.

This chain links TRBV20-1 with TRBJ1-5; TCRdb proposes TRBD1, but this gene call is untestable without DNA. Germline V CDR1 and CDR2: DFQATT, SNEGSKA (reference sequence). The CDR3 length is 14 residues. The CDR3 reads CSAVGAYSNQPQHF.

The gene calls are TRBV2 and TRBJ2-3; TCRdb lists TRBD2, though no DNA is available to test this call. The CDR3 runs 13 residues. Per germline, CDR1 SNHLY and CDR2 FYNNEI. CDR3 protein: CASREESTDTQYF.

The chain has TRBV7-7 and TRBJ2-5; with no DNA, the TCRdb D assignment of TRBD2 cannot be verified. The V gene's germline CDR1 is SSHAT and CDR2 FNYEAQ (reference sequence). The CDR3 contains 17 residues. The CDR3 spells CASSAGLAGRGGETQYF.

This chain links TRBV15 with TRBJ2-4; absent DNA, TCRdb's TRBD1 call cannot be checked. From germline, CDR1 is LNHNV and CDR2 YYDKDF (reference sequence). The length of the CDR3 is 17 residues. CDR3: CATSSDSGPLAKNIQYF.

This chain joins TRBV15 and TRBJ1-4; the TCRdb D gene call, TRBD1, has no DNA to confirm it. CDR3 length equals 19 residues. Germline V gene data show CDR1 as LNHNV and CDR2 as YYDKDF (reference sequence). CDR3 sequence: CATSRDPPGRGRSNEKLFF. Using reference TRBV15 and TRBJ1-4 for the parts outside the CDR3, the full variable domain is DAMVIQNPRYQVTQFGKPVTLSCSQTLNHNVMYWYQQKSSQAPKLLFHYYDKDFNNEADTPDNFQSRRPNTSFCFLDIRSPGLGDTAMYLCATSRDPPGRGRSNEKLFFGSGTQLSVL.

CDR3 sequence: CASRVRDPDLYEQFF. The rearrangement uses TRBV4-2 and TRBJ2-1; with no DNA, the TCRdb D assignment of TRBD1 cannot be verified. This CDR3 is built from 15 residues. Germline V gene lookup returns CDR1 LGHNA and CDR2 YNFKEQ.

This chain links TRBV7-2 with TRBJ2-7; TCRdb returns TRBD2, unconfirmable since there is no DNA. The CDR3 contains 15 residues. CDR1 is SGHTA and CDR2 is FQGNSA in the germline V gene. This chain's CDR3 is CASSRTSGSLYEQYF.

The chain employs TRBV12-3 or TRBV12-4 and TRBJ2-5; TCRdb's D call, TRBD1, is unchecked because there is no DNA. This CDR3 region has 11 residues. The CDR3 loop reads CASSQGLTQYF.

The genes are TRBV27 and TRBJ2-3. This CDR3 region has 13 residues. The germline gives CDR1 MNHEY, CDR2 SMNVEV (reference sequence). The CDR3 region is CATYTTSTDTQYF.

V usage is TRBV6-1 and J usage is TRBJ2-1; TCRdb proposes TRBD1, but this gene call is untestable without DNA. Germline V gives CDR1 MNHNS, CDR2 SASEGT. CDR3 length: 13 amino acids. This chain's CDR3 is CASRIDRSDEQFF.

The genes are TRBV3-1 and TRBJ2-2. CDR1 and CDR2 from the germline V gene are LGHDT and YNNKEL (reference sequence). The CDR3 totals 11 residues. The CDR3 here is CASKSAGELFF. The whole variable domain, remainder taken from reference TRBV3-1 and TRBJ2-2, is DTAVSQTPKYLVTQMGNDKSIKCEQNLGHDTMYWYKQDSKKFLKIMFSYNNKELIINETVPNRFSPKSPDKAHLNLHINSLELGDSAVYFCASKSAGELFFGEGSRLTVL.

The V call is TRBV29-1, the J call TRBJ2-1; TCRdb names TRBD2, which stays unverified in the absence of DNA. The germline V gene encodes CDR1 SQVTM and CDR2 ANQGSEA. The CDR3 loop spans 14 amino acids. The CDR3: CSVEDMALDYEQFF.

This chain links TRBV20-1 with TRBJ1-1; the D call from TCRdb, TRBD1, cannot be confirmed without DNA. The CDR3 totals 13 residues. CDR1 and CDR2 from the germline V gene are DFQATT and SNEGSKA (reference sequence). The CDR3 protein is CSAPGLSNTEAFF.

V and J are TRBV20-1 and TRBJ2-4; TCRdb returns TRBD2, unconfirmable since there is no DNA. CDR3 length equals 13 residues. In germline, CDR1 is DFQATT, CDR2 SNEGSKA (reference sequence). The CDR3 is CSPQVAGVDIQYF.

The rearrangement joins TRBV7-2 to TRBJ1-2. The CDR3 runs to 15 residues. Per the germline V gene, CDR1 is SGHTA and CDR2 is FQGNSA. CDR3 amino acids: CASSLGSGVNYGYTF.

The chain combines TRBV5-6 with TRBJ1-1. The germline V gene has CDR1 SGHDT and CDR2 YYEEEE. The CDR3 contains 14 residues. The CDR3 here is CASSLDLGITEAFF. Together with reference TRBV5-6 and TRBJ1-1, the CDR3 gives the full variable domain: DAGVTQSPTHLIKTRGQQVTLRCSPKSGHDTVSWYQQALGQGPQFIFQYYEEEERQRGNFPDRFSGHQFPNYSSELNVNALLLGDSALYLCASSLDLGITEAFFGQGTRLTVV.

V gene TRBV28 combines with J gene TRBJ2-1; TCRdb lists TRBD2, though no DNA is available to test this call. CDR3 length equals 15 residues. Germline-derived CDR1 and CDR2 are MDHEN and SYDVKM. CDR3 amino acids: CASSFRGPRENEQFF.

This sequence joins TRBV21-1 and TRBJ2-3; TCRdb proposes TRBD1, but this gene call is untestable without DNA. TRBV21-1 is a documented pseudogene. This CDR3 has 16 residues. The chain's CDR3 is CASSKAGYRPPDTQYF.

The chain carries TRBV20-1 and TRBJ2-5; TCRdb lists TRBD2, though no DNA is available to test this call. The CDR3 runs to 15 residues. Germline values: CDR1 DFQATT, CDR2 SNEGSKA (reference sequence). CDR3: CSARYKPGLKETQYF.